Given below is one T cell receptor (beta chain) in context. Trimming stripped 5 bases from V and 0 bases from J, with 14 bases between. CDR1 is DFQATT and CDR2 is SNEGSKA in the germline V gene (reference sequence). CDR3 size: 14 residues. The data originate from a study of identical twins. Each CDR3 protein gets one entry after TCRdb re-called the 5' RACE reads with MiXCR. The sample holds around 1.7 million distinct CDR3 sequences, around 33% seen once. This clonotype was obtained from a newborn girl in good health. The chain uses TRBV20-1 and TRBJ2-7; D is unclear. The sequencing input was cord blood. The chain's CDR3 is CSASPWLSSYEQYF. CDR3 nucleotide sequence: TGCAGTGCTTCACCCTGGCTGAGCTCCTACGAGCAGTACTTC.